One sample yielded the 26 T cell receptor beta chains listed below, sequenced in a study of blood T cell repertoires in COVID-19. Using immunoSEQ multiplex PCR, the repertoire was profiled, and TCRdb retains in-frame clones only, with some absent. The sample shows roughly 180,000 clones, 76% of them seen only once. Sequencing was performed on peripheral blood. These receptors were obtained from a woman in her fifties or sixties with active or convalescent COVID-19.

Only one count was recorded for this clone. The genes are TRBV7-2 and TRBJ1-5, with 9 bases aligning to TRBD1. This CDR3 has 14 residues. The germline gives CDR1 SGHTA, CDR2 FQGNSA. The junction had 6 bases not matched to a gene; V was cut back by 5 bases and J by 7 bases. DNA of the CDR3: TGTGCCAGCAGCCGGGACAGGGACGGACAGCCCCAGCATTTT. It yields the protein CASSRDRDGQPQHF.

This chain links TRBV2 with TRBJ2-1; TRBD2 aligns across 8 bases. Germline trimming cut 4 bases from V and 5 bases from J; bases unmatched to any gene: 4. The CDR3 contains 14 residues. Germline loops: CDR1 SNHLY, CDR2 FYNNEI. The CDR3 reads CASSVQRGNNEQFF. In DNA, the CDR3 is TGTGCCAGCAGTGTCCAGCGGGGGAACAATGAGCAGTTCTTC.

The chain combines TRBV2 with TRBJ1-6; TRBD1 matches 9 bases. V was pared by 3 bases and J by 4 bases, with 4 bases of the junction left unmatched. The germline V gene encodes CDR1 SNHLY and CDR2 FYNNEI. The CDR3 totals 16 residues. The chain's CDR3 is CASSEGGTGYNSPLHF. CDR3 in DNA: TGTGCCAGCAGTGAGGGGGGGACAGGGTATAATTCACCCCTCCACTTT.

Only a few counts were recorded for this clone. The chain is built from TRBV28 and TRBJ1-2; unclear D gene. CDR3 size: 12 residues. With 3 bases removed from V and 4 bases from J, the gap between germline ends came to 6 bases. Germline lookup yields CDR1 MDHEN and CDR2 SYDVKM. The CDR3 loop reads CASSFLSYGYTF. The CDR3 bases are TGTGCCAGCAGTTTTCTTAGCTATGGCTACACCTTC.

This chain links TRBV7-9 with TRBJ1-1; D uncertain. The germline gives CDR1 SEHNR, CDR2 FQNEAQ (reference sequence). The V and J ends lost 5 bases and 1 base respectively, with 17 bases between them. CDR3 length: 16 amino acids. CDR3 DNA sequence: TGTGCCAGCAGCCCGTACCCCGCGGCAGAGAACACTGAAGCTTTCTTT. Residues: CASSPYPAAENTEAFF.

The chain links TRBV5-1 to TRBJ2-3; 10 bases match TRBD2. CDR3 size: 19 residues. Per the germline V gene, CDR1 is SGHRS and CDR2 is YFSETQ. V was clipped by 0 bases and J by 0 bases; unmatched bases: 10. CDR3: CASSLGDSGGISSTDTQYF. CDR3 DNA: TGCGCCAGCAGCTTGGGAGATAGCGGGGGGATATCTAGCACAGATACGCAGTATTTT.

The CDR3 loop is CASSTSSGSEETQYF. For the CDR3, the DNA is TGTGCCAGCAGCACCTCTAGCGGGAGCGAAGAGACCCAGTACTTC. V gene TRBV5-4 combines with J gene TRBJ2-5, with TRBD2 matching 10 bases. Per the germline V gene, CDR1 is SGHNT and CDR2 is YYREEE (reference sequence). The V and J ends lost 4 bases and 3 bases, in that order; junction bases with no gene match: 6. CDR3 length equals 15 residues.

The rearrangement joins TRBV4-3 to TRBJ2-1; weak D call: TRBD1 (6 bases). Germline loops: CDR1 LGHNA, CDR2 YSLEER. This CDR3 region has 16 residues. Trimming removed 1 base from V and 3 bases from J, with 13 bases in between. Written as DNA, the CDR3 is TGCGCCAGCAGCCAAGGAAGACAGGAGTACTACAATGAGCAGTTCTTC. Translation: CASSQGRQEYYNEQFF.

This rearrangement joins TRBV19 to TRBJ2-1; D is ambiguous. The germline V gene has CDR1 LNHDA and CDR2 SQIVND (reference sequence). V gave up 1 base and J gave up 0 bases, with 13 bases separating them. This CDR3 contains 17 residues. The CDR3 is CASSIGDLLNSYNEQFF. CDR3 sequence (DNA): TGTGCCAGTAGTATAGGCGATTTGCTCAACTCCTACAATGAGCAGTTCTTC.

This clone has only a few counts. This chain links TRBV25-1 with TRBJ1-6; D gene unclear. This CDR3 comprises 16 residues. V was cut by 1 base and J by 7 bases, with 14 bases left in between. Germline V lookup: CDR1 MGHDK, CDR2 SYGVNS. This CDR3 is CASSEWVGDGNSPLHF. As DNA, the CDR3 is TGTGCCAGCAGTGAATGGGTAGGAGACGGGAATTCACCCCTCCACTTT.

The chain carries TRBV5-4 and TRBJ2-1; D may be TRBD1 (6 bases). CDR1 and CDR2 (germline): SGHNT, YYREEE (reference sequence). Trimming stripped 2 bases from V and 5 bases from J, with 14 bases between. This CDR3 is built from 15 residues. The CDR3 DNA reads as TGTGCCAGCAGCTTACCCAGGGGATCCGACAATGAGCAGTTCTTC. Translated: CASSLPRGSDNEQFF.

This clone was counted between two and nine times. This chain uses TRBV6-5 with TRBJ1-2; unclear D gene. The CDR3 runs to 14 residues. V was trimmed by 7 bases and J by 4 bases, leaving 16 bases between them. The germline V gene has CDR1 MNHEY and CDR2 SVGAGI. The CDR3 DNA sequence: TGTGCCAGCACCTCGGGAATGGCCATCTATGGCTACACCTTC. It specifies CASTSGMAIYGYTF.

The genes are TRBV12-3 or TRBV12-4 and TRBJ1-5; D gene unclear. V was pared by 6 bases and J by 6 bases, with 12 bases between. The CDR3 spans 13 residues. In DNA form, the CDR3 reads TGTGCCAGCAGCCCGGGTCGGGGTCAGCCCCAGCATTTT. It translates to CASSPGRGQPQHF.

This clone was seen just once. V gene TRBV28 combines with J gene TRBJ2-1; weak D call: TRBD2 (7 bases). Germline V lookup: CDR1 MDHEN, CDR2 SYDVKM. The CDR3 sequence is 14 residues long. The V and J ends lost 3 bases and 8 bases respectively, with 14 bases between them. Written as DNA, the CDR3 is TGTGCCAGCAGTTTTGCGGGGGAGGGGGATGAGCAGTTCTTC. Translation: CASSFAGEGDEQFF.

This clone was recorded a few times. This chain links TRBV3-1 (or the pseudogene TRBV3-2) with TRBJ1-2, with D possibly being TRBD1 (6 bases). From germline, CDR1 is LGHDT and CDR2 YNNKEL (reference sequence). CDR3 length: 16 amino acids. Trimming removed 0 bases from V and 0 bases from J, with 11 bases in between. The CDR3 bases are TGTGCCAGCAGCCAAGAGGGGGCCCTAACTAACTATGGCTACACCTTC. Residues: CASSQEGALTNYGYTF.

J is TRBJ1-1 and V is TRBV7-9; 8 bases are a match to TRBD1. V lost 3 bases to trimming and J lost 7 bases; unmatched junction nucleotides: 4. Germline assignment: CDR1 SEHNR and CDR2 FQNEAQ (reference sequence). The CDR3 sequence is 13 residues long. CDR3 region: CASSFDRGSEAFF. Written as DNA, the CDR3 is TGTGCCAGCAGCTTCGACAGGGGCAGTGAAGCTTTCTTT.

The chain is built from TRBV7-6 and TRBJ1-1; perhaps TRBD1 as D (5 bases). Germline V gene sequence: CDR1 SGHVS, CDR2 FNYEAQ. V lost 2 bases, J lost 6 bases, and 10 bases lay in between. This CDR3 contains 13 residues. This CDR3 reads CASSLSLTAEAFF. The DNA for the CDR3 is TGTGCCAGCAGCTTATCCCTGACAGCTGAAGCTTTCTTT.

The chain has TRBV5-5 and TRBJ2-3, with unresolved D. Germline V gene sequence: CDR1 SGHKS, CDR2 YYEKEE (reference sequence). The CDR3 consists of 14 residues. The V end lost 3 bases, the J end lost 2 bases, and 10 bases lay between the germline ends. CDR3 in amino acids: CASSSQIHTDTQYF. The CDR3 nucleotides are TGTGCCAGCAGCTCCCAGATCCACACAGATACGCAGTATTTT.

The table lists this clone with many counts. The chain recombines TRBV7-9 with TRBJ2-7, with 10 positions matching TRBD1. There are 16 residues in the CDR3. CDR1 SEHNR and CDR2 FQNEAQ come from the germline V gene (reference sequence). V trimming: 5 bases; J trimming: 3 bases; junction bases outside the gene matches: 10. For the CDR3, the DNA is TGTGCCAGCAGCGCCACCGGACAGGGGGTGTTCTACGAGCAGTACTTC. Translated, it gives CASSATGQGVFYEQYF.

The rearrangement links TRBV6-6 to TRBJ1-2; 10 bases are shared with TRBD1. The CDR3 length is 16 residues. J gave up 4 bases and V 0 bases, and 5 bases lay outside the gene matches. Per germline, CDR1 MNHNY and CDR2 SVGAGI (reference sequence). In nucleotides, the CDR3 is TGTGCCAGCAGTTACTCGGGACAGGGGACGGGCTATGGCTACACCTTC. This encodes CASSYSGQGTGYGYTF.

The chain couples TRBV30 to TRBJ1-2; perhaps TRBD1 as D (5 bases). With 1 base removed from V and 7 bases from J, the gap between germline ends came to 10 bases. The CDR3 sequence is 12 residues long. The germline V gene encodes CDR1 GTSNPN and CDR2 SVGIG (reference sequence). CDR3 sequence (DNA): TGTGCCTGGAGTGAAGGGACTACTGGCTACACCTTC. Amino acid sequence: CAWSEGTTGYTF.

V is TRBV7-2 and J is TRBJ2-5, with TRBD1 matching over 8 bases. Germline V gene sequence: CDR1 SGHTA, CDR2 FQGNSA. V lost 1 base to trimming and J lost 1 base; unmatched junction nucleotides: 5. This CDR3 contains 16 residues. This CDR3 is CASSLGTGSPQETQYF. The CDR3 nucleotides read TGTGCCAGCAGCTTAGGGACAGGGTCGCCCCAAGAGACCCAGTACTTC.

The rearrangement joins TRBV6-6 to TRBJ2-2; no definite D call. V was clipped by 0 bases and J by 8 bases, with 4 bases between them. This CDR3 spans 12 amino acids. From germline, CDR1 is MNHNY and CDR2 SVGAGI (reference sequence). The CDR3 spells CASSYSAGELFF. The CDR3 coding sequence is TGTGCCAGCAGTTACTCTGCGGGGGAGCTGTTTTTT.

V is TRBV28 and J is TRBJ2-5; tentative D call: TRBD2 (6 bases). The CDR3 loop spans 15 amino acids. The ends were cut back, 2 bases at V and 3 bases at J, with 13 bases in the middle. The germline CDR1 and CDR2 sequences are MDHEN and SYDVKM. For the CDR3, the DNA is TGTGCCAGCAGTTTACTACTAGCAAATAAAGAGACCCAGTACTTC. It translates to CASSLLLANKETQYF.

This chain uses TRBV30 with TRBJ2-3; the match to TRBD2 covers 7 bases. This CDR3 spans 17 amino acids. Trimming cost V 0 bases and J 0 bases; bases outside gene matches: 9. The germline V gene has CDR1 GTSNPN and CDR2 SVGIG (reference sequence). The DNA of the CDR3 is TGTGCCTGGAGTGTTGTGGGGGGGTCGGTTAGCACAGATACGCAGTATTTT. This codes for CAWSVVGGSVSTDTQYF.

J is TRBJ2-7 and V is TRBV6-6, with D uncertain. V gave up 0 bases and J gave up 2 bases, with 11 bases separating them. The CDR3 length is 15 residues. Germline V CDR1 and CDR2: MNHNY, SVGAGI (reference sequence). DNA of the CDR3: TGTGCCAGCAGTTACTCGTTACCTACCCCCTACGAGCAGTACTTC. Translating it yields CASSYSLPTPYEQYF.